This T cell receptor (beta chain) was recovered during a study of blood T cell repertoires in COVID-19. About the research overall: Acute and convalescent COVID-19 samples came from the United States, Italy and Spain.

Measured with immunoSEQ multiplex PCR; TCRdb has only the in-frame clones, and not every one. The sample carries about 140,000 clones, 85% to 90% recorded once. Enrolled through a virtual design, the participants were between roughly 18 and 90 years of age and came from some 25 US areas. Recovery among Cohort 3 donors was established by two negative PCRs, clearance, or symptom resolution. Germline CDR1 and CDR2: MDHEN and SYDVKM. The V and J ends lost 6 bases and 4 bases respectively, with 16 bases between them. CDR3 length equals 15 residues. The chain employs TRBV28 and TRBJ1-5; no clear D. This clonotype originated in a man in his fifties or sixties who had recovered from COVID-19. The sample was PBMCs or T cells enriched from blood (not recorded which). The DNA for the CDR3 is TGTGCCAGCAGCTCGCCCCTCATTAGAAATCAGCCCCAGCATTTT. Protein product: CASSSPLIRNQPQHF.